The TCR beta chain under discussion was sequenced for a study of T cell repertoires in cytomegalovirus infection. The overall study: Public signatures in TCR beta pointed to CMV infection and matching HLA type.

This clonotype was seen a handful of times. As yet, its antigen is unknown. Study-wide findings and caveats: Carriers of CMV plus the relevant HLA were identified by cumulative public TCR beta family frequency.

TCRdb fed the reads into MiXCR, producing one record per CDR3 protein. The data contain around 71,000 distinct CDR3 sequences, roughly 22% of them seen just once; the ten biggest clones take up about 72%. This TCR came from a human donor in good health (CMV status not recorded). Some clones in this sample may be carry-over from other donors' samples. The input for sequencing was CD8+ T cells from cultured PBMCs, taken from culture after CMV antigen stimulation.

CDR3 nucleotide sequence: TGTGCCAGCAGTTTGAGGGGCACAGATACGCAGTATTTT. It specifies CASSLRGTDTQYF. This sequence joins TRBV12-3 or TRBV12-4 and TRBJ2-3, with D tentatively TRBD2 (5 bases). Trimming cost V 3 bases and J 1 base, with 5 bases left between them. CDR3 length: 13 amino acids.